What follows are 13 T cell receptor beta chains derived from one specimen sequenced in a study of blood T cell repertoires in COVID-19. The table came from immunoSEQ multiplex PCR; TCRdb's copy has only in-frame clones and leaves some out. The repertoire holds approximately 170,000 clones, with under 90% as singletons. The sample comprised peripheral blood. The source of these receptors is a woman aged 80 or older with acute or convalescent COVID-19.

CDR3 DNA sequence: TGTGCCAGTAGTACGCCGAGGCAGGGGGGCCGGGAGACCCAGTACTTC. This sequence encodes CASSTPRQGGRETQYF. This rearrangement joins TRBV19 to TRBJ2-5, with D tentatively TRBD1 (7 bases). Trimming left V 4 bases short and J 5 bases short, with 20 bases between. CDR3 length equals 16 residues. Germline V gives CDR1 LNHDA, CDR2 SQIVND (reference sequence).

This clone appeared once. The chain has TRBV9 and TRBJ1-4; D is perhaps TRBD1 (5 bases). V lost 2 bases and J 10 bases, leaving 12 bases between the germline ends. CDR3 size: 13 residues. The germline CDR1 and CDR2 sequences are SGDLS and YYNGEE. The DNA of the CDR3 is TGTGCCAGCAGCGTCGGGGGTGAGGGAAAACTGTTTTTT. Amino acid sequence: CASSVGGEGKLFF.

There are a few counts of this clone. Other DNA sequences from this sample encode an identical CDR3 as well. The chain is built from TRBV4-3 and TRBJ2-7, with 7 bases identical to TRBD1. The CDR3 sequence is 14 residues long. CDR1 is LGHNA and CDR2 is YSLEER in the germline V gene. The J segment lost 3 bases and the V segment lost 0 bases, leaving 2 bases of the junction unmatched. This CDR3 is CASSQDRQGYEQYF. In DNA, the CDR3 is TGCGCCAGCAGCCAAGATAGACAGGGCTACGAGCAGTACTTC.

The chain links TRBV3-1 (or the pseudogene TRBV3-2) to TRBJ2-1, with 7 bases fitting TRBD1. With V trimmed by 4 bases and J by 11 bases, 5 bases remained unmatched. Germline V gives CDR1 LGHDT, CDR2 YNNKEL (reference sequence). This CDR3 contains 12 residues. The CDR3 protein is CASSLRQGKQFF. CDR3 in DNA: TGTGCCAGCAGCCTTAGACAGGGAAAGCAGTTCTTC.

The chain carries TRBV5-1 and TRBJ2-6; 8 bases fit TRBD1. The V and J ends lost 4 bases and 1 base, in that order; junction bases with no gene match: 13. The V gene's germline CDR1 is SGHRS and CDR2 YFSETQ. The CDR3 covers 19 residues. DNA for the CDR3: TGCGCCAGCAGCACGACAGGGGCCCAGGCTTTATCTGGGGCCAACGTCCTGACTTTC. Translated, it gives CASSTTGAQALSGANVLTF. Supplemented by reference TRBV5-1 and TRBJ2-6, the full variable domain reads KAGVTQTPRYLIKTRGQQVTLSCSPISGHRSVSWYQQTPGQGLQFLFEYFSETQRNKGNFPGRFSGRQFSNSRSEMNVSTLELGDSALYLCASSTTGAQALSGANVLTFGAGSRLTVL.

This clone was recorded only once. V usage is TRBV6-6 and J usage is TRBJ1-6; the match to TRBD1 covers 10 bases. J gave up 4 bases and V 5 bases, and 11 bases lay outside the gene matches. From germline, CDR1 is MNHNY and CDR2 SVGAGI (reference sequence). This CDR3 is built from 18 residues. The CDR3 spells CASSPTDRGGFYNSPLHF. As DNA, the CDR3 is TGTGCCAGCAGTCCAACGGACAGGGGGGGATTTTATAATTCACCCCTCCACTTT.

This chain uses TRBV7-2 with TRBJ1-6, with D unclear. Looked up from germline, CDR1 is SGHTA and CDR2 is FQGNSA. V shed 3 bases and J shed 6 bases, with 3 bases lying between them. The CDR3 is made up of 12 amino acids. CDR3 sequence reads: CASSLSNSPLHF. The CDR3 bases are TGTGCCAGCAGCTTGAGTAATTCACCCCTCCACTTT.

This chain joins TRBV6-5 and TRBJ1-4; D not certain. The CDR3 length is 16 residues. CDR1 is MNHEY and CDR2 is SVGAGI in the germline V gene. Trimming shortened V by 1 base and J by 8 bases, and 17 bases separated the two germline ends. CDR3 sequence: CASSYLATSNREKLFF. CDR3 bases: TGTGCCAGCAGTTACTTAGCGACCTCTAACCGGGAAAAACTGTTTTTT.

The rearrangement links TRBV19 to TRBJ2-7; 9 nucleotides line up with TRBD1. CDR1 LNHDA and CDR2 SQIVND come from the germline V gene (reference sequence). The CDR3 is 14 amino acids. V was pared by 3 bases and J by 7 bases, with 7 bases of the junction left unmatched. Here the CDR3 DNA reads TGTGCCAGTAGTATCCGGGACAGGGCGCGGGAGCAGTACTTC. Translation gives CASSIRDRAREQYF.

The rearrangement links TRBV6-1 to TRBJ2-3; no clear D gene. The germline V and J ends were trimmed by 3 bases and 11 bases, with 21 bases remaining between them. The germline gives CDR1 MNHNS, CDR2 SASEGT. The length of the CDR3 is 15 residues. The CDR3 nucleotides are TGTGCCAGCAGTGAGATCCGAGGAGCTTTTGGTATGCAGTATTTT. It codes for CASSEIRGAFGMQYF.

The chain couples TRBV5-1 to TRBJ1-1; D unclear. This CDR3 is built from 14 residues. V gave up 2 bases and J gave up 0 bases, with 8 bases separating them. Germline V CDR1 and CDR2: SGHRS, YFSETQ. The CDR3 reads CASSFQELNTEAFF. CDR3 nucleotide sequence: TGCGCCAGCAGCTTTCAGGAACTGAACACTGAAGCTTTCTTT.

The CDR3 sequence: CASSPIQGRSYNEQFF. CDR3 sequence (DNA): TGTGCCAGCAGCCCCATACAGGGCCGCTCCTACAATGAGCAGTTCTTC. The chain employs TRBV7-3 and TRBJ2-1; D is possibly TRBD1 (6 bases). CDR1 is SGHTA and CDR2 is FQGTGA in the germline V gene. The CDR3 loop spans 16 amino acids. V was cut by 5 bases and J by 0 bases, with 14 bases left in between.

The V call is TRBV30, the J call TRBJ2-3; 7 nucleotides align to TRBD2. The length of the CDR3 is 16 residues. CDR1 and CDR2 from the germline V gene are GTSNPN and SVGIG (reference sequence). V lost 2 bases and J lost 5; bases outside the gene matches: 13. The chain's CDR3 is CAWSPRTSPSRDTQYF. The CDR3 DNA sequence: TGTGCCTGGAGTCCCCGGACTAGTCCGTCAAGAGATACGCAGTATTTT. Looking up the rest from reference TRBV30 and TRBJ2-3 gives the full variable domain: SQTIHQWPATLVQPVGSPLSLECTVEGTSNPNLYWYRQAAGRGLQLLFYSVGIGQISSEVPQNLSASRPQDRQFILSSKKLLLSDSGFYLCAWSPRTSPSRDTQYFGPGTRLTVL.